Presented here are 32 T cell receptor beta chains from one specimen sequenced in a study of cytomegalovirus exposure and HLA in healthy donors. PCR amplification relied on 60 Vbeta primers (plus 13 Jbeta primers). Assay: immunoSEQ multiplex PCR; the TCRdb copy retains only in-frame clones and omits some. The sample has under 150,000 clones; more than 80% are singletons. Sequencing input: PBMCs. The receptors were gathered from a woman between 40 and 55 years old in good health and CMV-seropositive.

There are a few counts of this clone. The rearrangement joins TRBV6-6 to TRBJ1-1, with D unclear. Germline V gene sequence: CDR1 MNHNY, CDR2 SVGAGI (reference sequence). Trimming cost V 5 bases and J 8 bases, with 15 bases left between them. The CDR3 covers 13 residues. The CDR3 spells CASSAQEDREAFF. CDR3 nucleotide sequence: TGTGCCAGCAGTGCTCAGGAAGACCGGGAAGCTTTCTTT.

The rearrangement links TRBV2 to TRBJ2-5; TRBD2 matches 7 bases. The CDR3 is made up of 16 amino acids. V gave up 8 bases and J gave up 1 base; unmatched junction bases: 13. Germline V lookup: CDR1 SNHLY, CDR2 FYNNEI. CDR3 region: CASSAVAGDFQETQYF. CDR3 coding DNA: TGTGCCAGCTCGGCCGTTGCGGGAGACTTCCAAGAGACCCAGTACTTC.

The chain couples TRBV27 to TRBJ2-7; D ambiguous. Germline V gives CDR1 MNHEY, CDR2 SMNVEV (reference sequence). This CDR3 region has 14 residues. Trimming cost V 0 bases and J 6 bases, with 12 bases left between them. In nucleotides, the CDR3 is TGTGCCAGCAGTTTATCAAGAGGCCTCGGCGAGCAGTACTTC. This encodes CASSLSRGLGEQYF.

The chain has TRBV7-9 and TRBJ1-1; tentative D call: TRBD1 (6 bases). CDR1 is SEHNR, CDR2 FQNEAQ, per germline (reference sequence). The CDR3 runs 13 residues. Trimming cost V 5 bases and J 4 bases, with 11 bases left between them. CDR3 in DNA: TGTGCCAGCAGCACCGCAGGGGCCACTGAAGCTTTCTTT. Residues: CASSTAGATEAFF.

This chain uses TRBV7-9 with TRBJ2-5; 11 bases agree with TRBD2. The CDR3 has 16 residues. V was clipped by 2 bases and J by 2 bases; unmatched bases: 4. The germline gives CDR1 SEHNR, CDR2 FQNEAQ (reference sequence). CDR3 amino acids: CASSLLTSGIQETQYF. The CDR3 DNA reads as TGTGCCAGCAGCTTACTGACTAGCGGGATTCAAGAGACCCAGTACTTC.

The chain links TRBV7-9 to TRBJ1-2; 8 nucleotides agree with TRBD1. Germline values: CDR1 SEHNR, CDR2 FQNEAQ (reference sequence). The CDR3 runs to 13 residues. The V segment lost 6 bases and the J segment 6 bases; nucleotides outside the gene matches: 6. CDR3 protein: CASSSGQGHGYTF. CDR3 coding DNA: TGTGCCAGCAGTTCAGGACAGGGCCATGGCTACACCTTC.

This clone was detected only a few times. V is TRBV2 and J is TRBJ1-3, with D hard to call. The CDR3 is 13 residues long. Germline V lookup: CDR1 SNHLY, CDR2 FYNNEI. Trimming pared 8 bases from V and 4 bases from J, leaving 12 bases between. The CDR3 DNA reads as TGTGCCAGCGGCGTGGCAGGAGGAAACACCATATATTTT. Translated, it gives CASGVAGGNTIYF.

The chain uses TRBV5-1 and TRBJ2-5, with TRBD1 matching 7 bases. There are 14 residues in the CDR3. CDR1 and CDR2 (germline): SGHRS, YFSETQ. Trimming removed 2 bases from V and 0 bases from J; junction bases left unmatched: 1. The CDR3 sequence: CASSLQGYQETQYF. The CDR3 nucleotides are TGCGCCAGCAGCTTACAGGGGTACCAAGAGACCCAGTACTTC. Full variable domain (outside the CDR3, taken from reference TRBV5-1 and TRBJ2-5): KAGVTQTPRYLIKTRGQQVTLSCSPISGHRSVSWYQQTPGQGLQFLFEYFSETQRNKGNFPGRFSGRQFSNSRSEMNVSTLELGDSALYLCASSLQGYQETQYFGPGTRLLVL.

V and J are TRBV10-1 and TRBJ2-3, with a possible D match to TRBD2 (5 bases). CDR1 WNHNN and CDR2 SYGVQD come from the germline V gene (reference sequence). Trimming removed 4 bases from V and 3 bases from J, with 17 bases in between. The CDR3 runs to 16 residues. Here the CDR3 reads CASSGGILGETDTQYF. The CDR3 region has the DNA TGCGCCAGCAGTGGAGGAATTCTCGGGGAAACAGATACGCAGTATTTT.

The V call is TRBV19, the J call TRBJ1-5, with D hard to call. The CDR3 has 13 residues. Deletions cut 7 bases from V and 6 bases from J, with 13 bases between. CDR1 and CDR2 (germline): LNHDA, SQIVND (reference sequence). Written as DNA, the CDR3 is TGTGCCAGTACACCGGTAAGTGGTCAGCCCCAGCATTTT. Translating gives CASTPVSGQPQHF.

For this clone: One end of the junction fails to match germline, which may point to a read error. This chain uses TRBV7-9 with TRBJ2-1; D perhaps matches TRBD2 (6 bases). The CDR3 length is 12 residues. Germline loops: CDR1 SEHNR, CDR2 FQNEAQ (reference sequence). The CDR3 bases are TGTTCCAGCAGCTTAGGAGGGAATGAGCAGTTCTTC. Residues: CSSSLGGNEQFF.

J is TRBJ2-5 and V is TRBV6-1; the D is unclear. Per the germline V gene, CDR1 is MNHNS and CDR2 is SASEGT. This CDR3 is 12 amino acids long. V gave up 10 bases and J gave up 0 bases, with 9 bases separating them. The chain's CDR3 is CAIGEYQETQYF. As DNA, the CDR3 is TGTGCCATTGGAGAGTACCAAGAGACCCAGTACTTC.

As for this clone: The same CDR3 is also encoded by other DNA sequences in this sample. This chain joins TRBV19 and TRBJ1-5, with D unclear. The CDR3 length is 13 residues. CDR1 is LNHDA, CDR2 SQIVND, per germline (reference sequence). V was shortened by 0 bases and J by 5 bases, with 5 bases between the two germline ends. The CDR3 coding sequence is TGTGCCAGTAGTATAGATATAGATCAGCCCCAGCATTTT. Protein product: CASSIDIDQPQHF.

In DNA form, the CDR3 reads TGTGCCAGCAGCCTAGGACAGGGTTATACTTTTGGTGAGCAGTTCTTC. As protein: CASSLGQGYTFGEQFF. The genes are TRBV11-2 and TRBJ2-1; TRBD1 aligns across 8 bases. V shed 5 bases and J 9 bases; nucleotides not matched to a gene: 15. CDR1 is SGHAT, CDR2 FQNNGV, per germline. The CDR3 loop spans 16 amino acids. The full variable domain, its missing parts supplied by reference TRBV11-2 and TRBJ2-1, is EAGVAQSPRYKIIEKRQSVAFWCNPISGHATLYWYQQILGQGPKLLIQFQNNGVVDDSQLPKDRFSAERLKGVDSTLKIQPAKLEDSAVYLCASSLGQGYTFGEQFFGPGTRLTVL.

The V and J genes are TRBV19 and TRBJ2-7; TRBD2 agrees at 8 bases. CDR1 and CDR2 from the germline V gene are LNHDA and SQIVND (reference sequence). Trimming removed 1 base from V and 1 base from J; junction bases left unmatched: 0. This CDR3 comprises 14 residues. The CDR3 sequence is CASSIVAGSYEQYF. The CDR3 DNA follows: TGTGCCAGTAGTATAGTAGCGGGATCCTACGAGCAGTACTTC.

This sequence joins TRBV7-3 and TRBJ2-4; TRBD1 is a possible D gene (5 bases). Trimming removed 0 bases from V and 2 bases from J, with 14 bases in between. The CDR3 runs 17 residues. Looked up from germline, CDR1 is SGHTA and CDR2 is FQGTGA. CDR3 protein: CASSLTPGWESKNIQYF. Written as DNA, the CDR3 is TGTGCCAGCAGCTTAACCCCAGGGTGGGAATCCAAAAACATTCAGTACTTC.

The rearrangement uses TRBV18 and TRBJ2-7; 8 bases align to TRBD1. The V and J ends lost 2 bases and 5 bases, in that order; junction bases with no gene match: 8. CDR3 length equals 15 residues. Germline values: CDR1 KGHSH, CDR2 LQKENI. CDR3 nucleotide sequence: TGTGCCAGCTCACCAGTTCAGGGGGCTATGGACGAGCAGTACTTC. Translating gives CASSPVQGAMDEQYF.

V gene TRBV7-2 combines with J gene TRBJ2-1, with TRBD1 identical over 8 bases. CDR1 SGHTA and CDR2 FQGNSA come from the germline V gene. The CDR3 has 15 amino acids. V shed 0 bases, J shed 5 bases, and the junction held 3 bases outside the gene matches. The CDR3 loop reads CASSLAWTGHNEQFF. The CDR3 DNA reads as TGTGCCAGCAGCTTAGCTTGGACAGGGCACAATGAGCAGTTCTTC.

This rearrangement joins TRBV18 to TRBJ1-3; D is unresolved. The CDR3 is 15 residues long. Germline lookup yields CDR1 KGHSH and CDR2 LQKENI. Trimming cost V 3 bases and J 0 bases, with 9 bases left between them. The CDR3 sequence is CASSPAEVSGNTIYF. The CDR3 nucleotides are TGTGCCAGCTCACCCGCAGAAGTCTCTGGAAACACCATATATTTT.

The chain has TRBV28 and TRBJ2-3; 14 bases match TRBD2. The V segment lost 4 bases and the J segment 4 bases; nucleotides outside the gene matches: 10. This CDR3 contains 18 residues. Germline V gene data show CDR1 as MDHEN and CDR2 as SYDVKM. The CDR3 nucleotides are TGTGCCAGCAGTTACTCCGGGACTAGCGGGGGAGGCCCAGATACGCAGTATTTT. Amino acids: CASSYSGTSGGGPDTQYF. The variable domain in full, completed from reference TRBV28 and TRBJ2-3, reads DVKVTQSSRYLVKRTGEKVFLECVQDMDHENMFWYRQDPGLGLRLIYFSYDVKMKEKGDIPEGYSVSREKKERFSLILESASTNQTSMYLCASSYSGTSGGGPDTQYFGPGTRLTVL.

This clone turned up a few times. J is TRBJ1-3 and V is TRBV6-6, with D possibly being TRBD1 (6 bases). The germline V gene encodes CDR1 MNHNY and CDR2 SVGAGI (reference sequence). The V end lost 6 bases, the J end lost 4 bases, and 19 bases lay between the germline ends. There are 16 residues in the CDR3. In DNA, the CDR3 is TGTGCCAGCAGCCAACCACAGGGTGCCCCCGGAAACACCATATATTTT. It translates to CASSQPQGAPGNTIYF.

The chain recombines TRBV30 with TRBJ1-1, with no clear D. From germline, CDR1 is GTSNPN and CDR2 SVGIG (reference sequence). V shed 5 bases and J shed 6 bases, with 19 bases lying between them. The CDR3 sequence is 14 residues long. In DNA form, the CDR3 reads TGTGCCTGGGACGTCGGGGTTGCCGGCGCTGAAGCTTTCTTT. Translated: CAWDVGVAGAEAFF.

This chain links TRBV6-1 with TRBJ1-1, with D possibly TRBD1 on 5 matching bases. This CDR3 contains 14 residues. V was trimmed by 6 bases and J by 4 bases, leaving 15 bases between them. Germline CDR1 reads MNHNS; CDR2 reads SASEGT. CDR3 in amino acids: CASSRQFEPTEAFF. The CDR3 bases are TGTGCCAGCAGCCGACAGTTCGAGCCCACTGAAGCTTTCTTT.

The chain combines TRBV7-2 with TRBJ1-1; TRBD1 agrees at 11 bases. This CDR3 has 15 amino acids. CDR1 and CDR2 (germline): SGHTA, FQGNSA. V shed 4 bases and J 1 base; nucleotides not matched to a gene: 2. The CDR3: CASSSGQGANTEAFF. The CDR3 nucleotides are TGTGCCAGCAGCTCTGGACAGGGGGCGAACACTGAAGCTTTCTTT.

This rearrangement joins TRBV5-5 to TRBJ1-1, with D tentatively TRBD1 (6 bases). The CDR3 is made up of 16 amino acids. CDR1 is SGHKS and CDR2 is YYEKEE in the germline V gene (reference sequence). The V end was cut by 4 bases, the J end by 0 bases, with 16 bases between. This chain's CDR3 is CASSPRTAALNTEAFF. CDR3 sequence (DNA): TGTGCCAGCAGCCCTAGGACAGCGGCTCTGAACACTGAAGCTTTCTTT.

This clone was seen only once. This sequence joins TRBV19 and TRBJ2-1; 11 bases agree with TRBD2. V was pared by 3 bases and J by 2 bases, with 3 bases of the junction left unmatched. Germline values: CDR1 LNHDA, CDR2 SQIVND (reference sequence). The CDR3 is made up of 16 amino acids. DNA of the CDR3: TGTGCCAGTAGTATCTCTAGCGGGAGGACCTACAATGAGCAGTTCTTC. Translating it yields CASSISSGRTYNEQFF.

The J gene is TRBJ2-5, the V gene TRBV7-8; 7 bases line up with TRBD1. From germline, CDR1 is SGHVS and CDR2 FQNEAQ. With V trimmed by 5 bases and J by 5 bases, 17 bases remained unmatched. CDR3 length: 17 amino acids. The CDR3 nucleotides are TGTGCCAGCAGCAATGACAGGGTGAGGGCAGCGAAGGAGACCCAGTACTTC. Translated: CASSNDRVRAAKETQYF.

The chain employs TRBV4-1 and TRBJ2-7, with D tentatively TRBD1 (6 bases). The CDR3 spans 15 residues. V lost 0 bases, J lost 7 bases, and 16 bases lay in between. Looked up from germline, CDR1 is MGHRA and CDR2 is YSYEKL. CDR3 DNA: TGCGCCAGCAGCCAAGATATACAGGGAGACGAAGAGCAGTACTTC. It yields the protein CASSQDIQGDEEQYF.

This clone came up once. This chain uses TRBV28 with TRBJ2-7, with 10 positions matching TRBD2. The V gene's germline CDR1 is MDHEN and CDR2 SYDVKM. With V trimmed by 5 bases and J by 5 bases, 9 bases remained unmatched. The CDR3 totals 15 residues. CDR3 in DNA: TGTGCCAGCAGTCCCCCGGGACTAGCGTACGACGAGCAGTACTTC. As protein: CASSPPGLAYDEQYF.

This clone came up a few times. This chain connects TRBV30 to TRBJ2-3; D remains ambiguous. Per germline, CDR1 GTSNPN and CDR2 SVGIG (reference sequence). The CDR3 is 12 amino acids. V was clipped by 0 bases and J by 5 bases, with 6 bases between them. DNA of the CDR3: TGTGCCTGGAGTGTGTCCCAAGATACGCAGTATTTT. It codes for CAWSVSQDTQYF.

The CDR3 DNA is TGTGCCAGTAGTATTTCCGGGACTAGCGGGGGGGCCACCGGGGAGCTGTTTTTT. Translated: CASSISGTSGGATGELFF. The V and J genes are TRBV19 and TRBJ2-2; 16 bases line up with TRBD2. CDR1 and CDR2 (germline): LNHDA, SQIVND (reference sequence). Unmatched junction bases numbered 5, after V lost 3 bases and J lost 4 bases. There are 18 residues in the CDR3.

The chain combines TRBV18 with TRBJ1-4, with 8 bases identical to TRBD1. V was pared by 0 bases and J by 0 bases, with 9 bases of the junction left unmatched. The germline V gene has CDR1 KGHSH and CDR2 LQKENI. The CDR3 has 19 residues. CDR3 protein: CASSPPLTGASTTNEKLFF. In DNA form, the CDR3 reads TGTGCCAGCTCACCACCTTTGACAGGGGCGTCCACAACTAATGAAAAACTGTTTTTT.